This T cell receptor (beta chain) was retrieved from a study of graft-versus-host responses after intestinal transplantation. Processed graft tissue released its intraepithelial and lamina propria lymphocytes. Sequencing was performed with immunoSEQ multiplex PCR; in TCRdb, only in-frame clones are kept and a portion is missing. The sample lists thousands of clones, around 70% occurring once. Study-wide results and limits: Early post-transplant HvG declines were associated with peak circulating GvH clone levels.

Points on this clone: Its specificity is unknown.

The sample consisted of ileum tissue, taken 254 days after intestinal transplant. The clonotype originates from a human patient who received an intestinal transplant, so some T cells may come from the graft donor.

CDR3 DNA sequence: TGTGCCAGCAGACTACCGGGACAGGGACGAAATGGCTACACCTTC. It is translated as CASRLPGQGRNGYTF. This sequence joins TRBV5-6 and TRBJ1-2; the match to TRBD1 covers 9 bases. This CDR3 spans 15 amino acids. Germline V CDR1 and CDR2: SGHDT, YYEEEE. V dropped 5 bases and J dropped 6; count of bases not matched to a gene: 11.